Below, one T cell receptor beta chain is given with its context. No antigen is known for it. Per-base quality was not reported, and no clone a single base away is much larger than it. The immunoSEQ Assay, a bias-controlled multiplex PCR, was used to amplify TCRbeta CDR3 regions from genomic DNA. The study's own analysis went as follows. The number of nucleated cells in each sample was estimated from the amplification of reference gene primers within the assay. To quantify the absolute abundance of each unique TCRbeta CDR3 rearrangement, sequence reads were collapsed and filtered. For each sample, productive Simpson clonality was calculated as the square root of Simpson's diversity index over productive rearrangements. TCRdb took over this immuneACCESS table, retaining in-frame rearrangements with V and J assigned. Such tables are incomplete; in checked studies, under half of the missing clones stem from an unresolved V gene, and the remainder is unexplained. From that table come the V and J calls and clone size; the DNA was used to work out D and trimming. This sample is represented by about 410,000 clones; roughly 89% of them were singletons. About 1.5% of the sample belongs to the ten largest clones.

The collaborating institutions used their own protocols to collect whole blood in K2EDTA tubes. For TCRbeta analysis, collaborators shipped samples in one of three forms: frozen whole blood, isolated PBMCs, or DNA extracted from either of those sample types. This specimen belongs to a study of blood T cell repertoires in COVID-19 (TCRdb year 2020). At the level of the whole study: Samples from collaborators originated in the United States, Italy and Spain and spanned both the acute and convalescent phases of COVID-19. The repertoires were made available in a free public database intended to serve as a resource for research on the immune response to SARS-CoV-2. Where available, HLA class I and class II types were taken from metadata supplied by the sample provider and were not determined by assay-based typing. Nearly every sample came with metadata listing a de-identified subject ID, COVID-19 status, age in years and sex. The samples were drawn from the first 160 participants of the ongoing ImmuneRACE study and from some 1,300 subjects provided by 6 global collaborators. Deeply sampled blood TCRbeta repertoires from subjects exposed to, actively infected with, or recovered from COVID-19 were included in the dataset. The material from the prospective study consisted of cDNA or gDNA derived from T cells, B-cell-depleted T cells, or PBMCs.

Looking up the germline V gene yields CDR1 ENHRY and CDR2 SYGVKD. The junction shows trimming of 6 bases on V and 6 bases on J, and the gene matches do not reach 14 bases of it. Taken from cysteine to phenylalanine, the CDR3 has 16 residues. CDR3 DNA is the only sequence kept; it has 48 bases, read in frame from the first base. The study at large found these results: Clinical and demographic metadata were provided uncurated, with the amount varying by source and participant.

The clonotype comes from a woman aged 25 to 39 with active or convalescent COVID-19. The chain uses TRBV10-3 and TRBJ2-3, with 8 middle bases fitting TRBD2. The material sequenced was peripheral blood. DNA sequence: TGTGCCATCAGCCCATCTAGCGGGTCAGACTCCGATACGCAGTATTTT. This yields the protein CAISPSSGSDSDTQYF.